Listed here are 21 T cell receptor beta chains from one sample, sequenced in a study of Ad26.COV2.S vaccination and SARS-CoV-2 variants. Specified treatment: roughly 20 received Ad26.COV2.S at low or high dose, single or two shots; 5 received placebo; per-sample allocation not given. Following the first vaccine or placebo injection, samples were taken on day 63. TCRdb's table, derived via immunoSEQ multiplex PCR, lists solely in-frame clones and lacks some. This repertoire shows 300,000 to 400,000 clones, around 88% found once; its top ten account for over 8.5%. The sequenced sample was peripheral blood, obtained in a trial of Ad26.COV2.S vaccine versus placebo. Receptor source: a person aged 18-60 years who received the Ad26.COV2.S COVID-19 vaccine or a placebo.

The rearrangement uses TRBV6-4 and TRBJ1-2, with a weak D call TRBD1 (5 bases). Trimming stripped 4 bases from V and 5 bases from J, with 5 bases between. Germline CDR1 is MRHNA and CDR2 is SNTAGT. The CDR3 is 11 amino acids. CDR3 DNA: TGTGCCAGCAGTGCAGGGTATGGCTACACCTTC. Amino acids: CASSAGYGYTF.

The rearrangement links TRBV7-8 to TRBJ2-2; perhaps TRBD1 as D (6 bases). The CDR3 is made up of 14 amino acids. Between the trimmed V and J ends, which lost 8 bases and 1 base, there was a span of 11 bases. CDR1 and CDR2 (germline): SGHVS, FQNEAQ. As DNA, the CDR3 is TGTGCCAGCCAGGACAGCCAGAACACCGGGGAGCTGTTTTTT. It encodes CASQDSQNTGELFF. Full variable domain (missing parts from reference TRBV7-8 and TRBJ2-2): GAGVSQSPRYKVAKRGQDVALRCDPISGHVSLFWYQQALGQGPEFLTYFQNEAQLDKSGLPSDRFFAERPEGSVSTLKIQRTQQEDSAVYLCASQDSQNTGELFFGEGSRLTVL.

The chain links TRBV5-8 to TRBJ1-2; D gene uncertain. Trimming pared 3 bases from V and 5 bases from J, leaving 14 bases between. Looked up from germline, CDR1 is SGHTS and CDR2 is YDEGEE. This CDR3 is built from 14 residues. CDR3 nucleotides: TGTGCCAGCAGCTCGACAAGTGGTACTTATGGCTACACCTTC. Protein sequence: CASSSTSGTYGYTF.

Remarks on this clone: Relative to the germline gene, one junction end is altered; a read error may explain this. The CDR3 sequence is CASSLDVGGLGRSSF. DNA of the CDR3: TGCGCCAGCAGCTTGGATGTCGGGGGTCTTGGGCGTTCATCCTTC. This chain connects TRBV5-1 to TRBJ2-7; D is possibly TRBD2 (6 bases). The CDR3 sequence is 15 residues long. Germline-derived CDR1 and CDR2 are SGHRS and YFSETQ.

The CDR3 coding sequence is TGTGCCAGCAGTGAAAGGGATTATAGCAATCAGCCCCAGCATTTT. Its translation: CASSERDYSNQPQHF. The chain links TRBV6-1 to TRBJ1-5; D uncertain. V was trimmed by 2 bases and J by 0 bases, leaving 8 bases between them. The CDR3 totals 15 residues. CDR1 is MNHNS and CDR2 is SASEGT in the germline V gene.

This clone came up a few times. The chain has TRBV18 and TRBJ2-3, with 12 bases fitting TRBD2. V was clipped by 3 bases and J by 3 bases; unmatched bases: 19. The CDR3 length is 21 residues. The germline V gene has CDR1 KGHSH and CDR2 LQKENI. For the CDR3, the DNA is TGTGCCAGCTCACCGGTATCCATGACTAGCGGGAGTTCTCGCGGGACAGATACGCAGTATTTT. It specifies CASSPVSMTSGSSRGTDTQYF.

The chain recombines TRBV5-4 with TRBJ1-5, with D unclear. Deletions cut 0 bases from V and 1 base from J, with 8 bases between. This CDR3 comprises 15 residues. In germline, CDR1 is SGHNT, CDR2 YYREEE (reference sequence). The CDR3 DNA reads TGTGCCAGCAGCTTGGGAGGTGGGAGCAATCAGCCCCAGCATTTT. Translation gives CASSLGGGSNQPQHF.

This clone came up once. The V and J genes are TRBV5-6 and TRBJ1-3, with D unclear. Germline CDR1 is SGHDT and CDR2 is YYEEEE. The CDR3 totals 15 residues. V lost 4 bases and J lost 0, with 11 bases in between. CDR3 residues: CASSLSGLSGNTIYF. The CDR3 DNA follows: TGTGCCAGCAGCCTCTCGGGCCTCTCTGGAAACACCATATATTTT. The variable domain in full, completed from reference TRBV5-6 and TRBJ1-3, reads DAGVTQSPTHLIKTRGQQVTLRCSPKSGHDTVSWYQQALGQGPQFIFQYYEEEERQRGNFPDRFSGHQFPNYSSELNVNALLLGDSALYLCASSLSGLSGNTIYFGEGSWLTVV.

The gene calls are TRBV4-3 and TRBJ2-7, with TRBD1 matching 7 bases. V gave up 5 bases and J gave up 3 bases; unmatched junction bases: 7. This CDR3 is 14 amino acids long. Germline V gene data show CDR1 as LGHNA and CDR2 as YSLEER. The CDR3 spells CASSSRTGNYEQYF. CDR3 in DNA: TGCGCCAGCAGCTCTCGGACAGGAAACTACGAGCAGTACTTC.

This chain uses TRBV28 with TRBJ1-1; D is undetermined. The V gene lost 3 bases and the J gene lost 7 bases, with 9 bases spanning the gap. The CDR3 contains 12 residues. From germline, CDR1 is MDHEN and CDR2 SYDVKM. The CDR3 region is CASSFGWNEAFF. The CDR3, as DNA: TGTGCCAGCAGTTTTGGTTGGAATGAAGCTTTCTTT.

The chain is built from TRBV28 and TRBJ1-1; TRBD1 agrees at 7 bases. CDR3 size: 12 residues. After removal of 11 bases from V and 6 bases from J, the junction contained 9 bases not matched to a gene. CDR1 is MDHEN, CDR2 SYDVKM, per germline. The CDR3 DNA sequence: TGTGCCGCGCGAACAGGGGTTGCTGAAGCTTTCTTT. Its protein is CAARTGVAEAFF.

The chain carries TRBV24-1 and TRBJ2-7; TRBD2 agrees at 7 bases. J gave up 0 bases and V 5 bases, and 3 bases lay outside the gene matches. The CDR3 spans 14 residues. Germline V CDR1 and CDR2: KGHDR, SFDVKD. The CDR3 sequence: CATSAGGSSYEQYF. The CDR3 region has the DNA TGTGCCACCAGTGCCGGCGGGAGCTCCTACGAGCAGTACTTC.

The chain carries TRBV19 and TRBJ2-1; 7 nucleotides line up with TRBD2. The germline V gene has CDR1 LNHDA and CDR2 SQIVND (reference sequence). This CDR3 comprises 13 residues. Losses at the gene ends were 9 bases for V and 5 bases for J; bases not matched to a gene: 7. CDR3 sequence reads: CASSPGTNNEQFF. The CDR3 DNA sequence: TGTGCCAGCTCCCCCGGGACTAACAATGAGCAGTTCTTC.

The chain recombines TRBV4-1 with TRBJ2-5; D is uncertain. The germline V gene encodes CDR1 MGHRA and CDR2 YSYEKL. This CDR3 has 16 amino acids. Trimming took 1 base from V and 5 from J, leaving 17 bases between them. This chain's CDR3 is CASSQVRSGVGETQYF. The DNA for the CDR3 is TGCGCCAGCAGCCAAGTAAGGTCAGGAGTAGGGGAGACCCAGTACTTC.

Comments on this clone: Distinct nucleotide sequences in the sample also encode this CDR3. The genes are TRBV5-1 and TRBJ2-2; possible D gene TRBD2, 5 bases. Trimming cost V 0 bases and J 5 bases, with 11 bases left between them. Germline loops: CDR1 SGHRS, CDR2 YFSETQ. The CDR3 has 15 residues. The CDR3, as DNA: TGCGCCAGCAGCTTGGCCGGTCGGGGTACCGGGGAGCTGTTTTTT. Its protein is CASSLAGRGTGELFF.

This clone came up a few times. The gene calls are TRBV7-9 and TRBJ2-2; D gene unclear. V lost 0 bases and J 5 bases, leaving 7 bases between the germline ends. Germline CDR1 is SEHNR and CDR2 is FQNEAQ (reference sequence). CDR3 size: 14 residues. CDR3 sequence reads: CASSLAFGTGELFF. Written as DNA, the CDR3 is TGTGCCAGCAGCTTAGCATTCGGGACCGGGGAGCTGTTTTTT.

The CDR3 reads CASTSTGLGGAYEQYF. DNA for the CDR3: TGTGCCTCTACTTCAACAGGACTCGGGGGAGCCTACGAGCAGTACTTC. J is TRBJ2-7 and V is TRBV24-1; TRBD2 might be the D (6 bases). CDR1 KGHDR and CDR2 SFDVKD come from the germline V gene. Trimming took off 12 bases at V and 2 bases at J, with 25 bases between the two ends. This CDR3 has 16 amino acids.

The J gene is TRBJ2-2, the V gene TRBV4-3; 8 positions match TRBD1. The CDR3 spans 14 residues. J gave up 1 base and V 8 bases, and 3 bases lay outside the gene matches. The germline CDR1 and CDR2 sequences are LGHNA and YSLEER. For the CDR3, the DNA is TGCGCCAGCCGCGGGACAGGGAACACCGGGGAGCTGTTTTTT. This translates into CASRGTGNTGELFF.

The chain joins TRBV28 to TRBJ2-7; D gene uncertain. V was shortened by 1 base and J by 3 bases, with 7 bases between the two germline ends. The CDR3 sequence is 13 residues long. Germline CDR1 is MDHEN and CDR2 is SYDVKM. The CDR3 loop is CASSLFGNYEQYF. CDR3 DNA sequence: TGTGCCAGCAGTTTATTTGGAAACTACGAGCAGTACTTC.

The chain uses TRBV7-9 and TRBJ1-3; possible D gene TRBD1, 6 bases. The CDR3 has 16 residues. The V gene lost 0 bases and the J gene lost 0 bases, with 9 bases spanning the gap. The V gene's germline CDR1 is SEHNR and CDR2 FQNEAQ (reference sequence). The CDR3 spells CASSLAPDSSGNTIYF. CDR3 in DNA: TGTGCCAGCAGCTTAGCCCCGGACAGCTCTGGAAACACCATATATTTT.

For the CDR3, the DNA is TGTGCCAGCAGCTTGGGGGGAGCTAGCGGGGGGACCGAAGAGACCCAGTACTTC. Encoded protein: CASSLGGASGGTEETQYF. The rearrangement joins TRBV5-8 to TRBJ2-5, with 11 bases matching TRBD2. CDR1 and CDR2 from the germline V gene are SGHTS and YDEGEE. The CDR3 sequence is 18 residues long. Trimming removed 0 bases from V and 3 bases from J; junction bases left unmatched: 10.